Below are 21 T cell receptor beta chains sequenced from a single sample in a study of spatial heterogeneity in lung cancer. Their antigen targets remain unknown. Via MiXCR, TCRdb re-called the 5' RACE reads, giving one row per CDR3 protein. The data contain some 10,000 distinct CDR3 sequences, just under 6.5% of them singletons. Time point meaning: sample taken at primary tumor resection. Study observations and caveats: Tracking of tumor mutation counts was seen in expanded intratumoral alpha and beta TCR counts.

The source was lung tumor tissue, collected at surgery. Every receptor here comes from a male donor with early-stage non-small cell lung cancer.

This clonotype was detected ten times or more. The CDR3 nucleotides are TGTGCCAGCAGTCCTAGGGGAGGCTACTATGGCTACACCTTC. Translated, it gives CASSPRGGYYGYTF. V usage is TRBV12-3 or TRBV12-4 and J usage is TRBJ1-2; a possible D gene is TRBD1 (5 bases). The CDR3 length is 14 residues. The ends were cut back, 5 bases at V and 3 bases at J, with 13 bases in the middle.

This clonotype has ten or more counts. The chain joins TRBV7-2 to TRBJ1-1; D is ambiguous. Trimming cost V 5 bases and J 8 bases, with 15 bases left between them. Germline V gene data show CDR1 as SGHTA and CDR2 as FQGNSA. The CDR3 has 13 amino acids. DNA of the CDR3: TGTGCCAGCAGCCCGAGCTGGGAGAGGGAAGCTTTCTTT. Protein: CASSPSWEREAFF.

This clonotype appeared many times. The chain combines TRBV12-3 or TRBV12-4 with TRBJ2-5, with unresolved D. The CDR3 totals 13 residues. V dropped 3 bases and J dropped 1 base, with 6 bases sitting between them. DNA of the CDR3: TGTGCCAGCAGTTTGAACATCCAAGAGACCCAGTACTTC. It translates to CASSLNIQETQYF.

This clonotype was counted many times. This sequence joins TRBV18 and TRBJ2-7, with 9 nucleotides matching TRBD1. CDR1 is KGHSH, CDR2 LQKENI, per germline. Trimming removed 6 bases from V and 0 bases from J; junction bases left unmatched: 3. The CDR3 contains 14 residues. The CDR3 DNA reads TGTGCCAGCTCTGACAGGGGGGGCTCCTACGAGCAGTACGTC. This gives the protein CASSDRGGSYEQYV.

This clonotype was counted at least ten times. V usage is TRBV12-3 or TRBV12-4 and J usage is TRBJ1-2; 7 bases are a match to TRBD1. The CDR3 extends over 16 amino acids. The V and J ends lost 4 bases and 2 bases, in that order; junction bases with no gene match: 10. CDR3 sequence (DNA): TGTGCCAGCAGTTCCGCAGAGACGACAGGGAACTATGGCTACACCTTC. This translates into CASSSAETTGNYGYTF.

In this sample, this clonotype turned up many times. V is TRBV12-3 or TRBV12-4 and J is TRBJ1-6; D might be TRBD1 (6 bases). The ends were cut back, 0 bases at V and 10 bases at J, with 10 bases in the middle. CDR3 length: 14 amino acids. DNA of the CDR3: TGTGCCAGCAGTTTAGCGCAGGGGAACTCACCCCTCCACTTT. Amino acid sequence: CASSLAQGNSPLHF.

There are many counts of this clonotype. CDR3 in DNA: TGTGCCAGCAGTTTAGTCGGGAACACTGAAGCTTTCTTT. Protein: CASSLVGNTEAFF. This sequence joins TRBV27 and TRBJ1-1, with D unresolved. Trimming pared 2 bases from V and 1 base from J, leaving 5 bases between. The CDR3 runs to 13 residues. Germline V gives CDR1 MNHEY, CDR2 SMNVEV (reference sequence).

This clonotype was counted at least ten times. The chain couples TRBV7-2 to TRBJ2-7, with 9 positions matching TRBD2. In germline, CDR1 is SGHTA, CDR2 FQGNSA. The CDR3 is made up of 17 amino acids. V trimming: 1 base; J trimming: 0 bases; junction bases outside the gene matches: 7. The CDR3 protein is CASSLVSSGTSSYEQYF. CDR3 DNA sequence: TGTGCCAGCAGCTTAGTCTCTAGCGGGACTAGCTCCTACGAGCAGTACTTC. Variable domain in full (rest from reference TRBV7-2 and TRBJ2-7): GAGVSQSPSNKVTEKGKDVELRCDPISGHTALYWYRQSLGQGLEFLIYFQGNSAPDKSGLPSDRFSAERTGGSVSTLTIQRTQQEDSAVYLCASSLVSSGTSSYEQYFGPGTRLTVT.

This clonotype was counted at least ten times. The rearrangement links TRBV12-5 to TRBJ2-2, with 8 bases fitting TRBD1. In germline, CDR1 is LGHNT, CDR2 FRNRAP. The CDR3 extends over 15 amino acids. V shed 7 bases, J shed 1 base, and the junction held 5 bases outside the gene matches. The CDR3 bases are TGTGCTAGTGCCATGGGACAGGTGAACACCGGGGAGCTGTTTTTT. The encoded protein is CASAMGQVNTGELFF. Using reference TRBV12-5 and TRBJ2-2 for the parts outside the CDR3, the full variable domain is DARVTQTPRHKVTEMGQEVTMRCQPILGHNTVFWYRQTMMQGLELLAYFRNRAPLDDSGMPKDRFSAEMPDATLATLKIQPSEPRDSAVYFCASAMGQVNTGELFFGEGSRLTVL.

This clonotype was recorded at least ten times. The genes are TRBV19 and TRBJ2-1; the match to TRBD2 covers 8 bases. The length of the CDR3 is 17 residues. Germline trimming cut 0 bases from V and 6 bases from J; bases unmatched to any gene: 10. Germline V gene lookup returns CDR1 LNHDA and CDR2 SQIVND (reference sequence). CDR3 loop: CASSIDWGGGPFNEQFF. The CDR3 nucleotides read TGTGCCAGTAGTATAGATTGGGGCGGGGGGCCCTTCAATGAGCAGTTCTTC.

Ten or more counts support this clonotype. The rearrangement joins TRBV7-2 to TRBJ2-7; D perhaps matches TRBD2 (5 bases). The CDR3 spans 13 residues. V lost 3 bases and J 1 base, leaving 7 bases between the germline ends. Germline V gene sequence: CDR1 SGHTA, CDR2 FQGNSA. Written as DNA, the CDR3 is TGTGCCAGCAGCTTCCAGCGGTCCTACGAGCAGTACGTC. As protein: CASSFQRSYEQYV.

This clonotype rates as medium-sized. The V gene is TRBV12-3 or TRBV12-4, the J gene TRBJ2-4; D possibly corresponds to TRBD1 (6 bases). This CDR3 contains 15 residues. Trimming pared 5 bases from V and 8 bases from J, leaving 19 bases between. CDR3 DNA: TGTGCCAGCAGTCACCGGGCTACAGGGACGGACATTCAGTACTTC. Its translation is CASSHRATGTDIQYF.

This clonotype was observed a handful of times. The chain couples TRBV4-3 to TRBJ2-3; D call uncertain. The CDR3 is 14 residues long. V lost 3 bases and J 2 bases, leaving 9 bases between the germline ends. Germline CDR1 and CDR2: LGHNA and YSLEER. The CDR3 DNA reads TGCGCCAGCAGCCACCTACCCTCCACAGATACGCAGTATTTT. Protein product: CASSHLPSTDTQYF.

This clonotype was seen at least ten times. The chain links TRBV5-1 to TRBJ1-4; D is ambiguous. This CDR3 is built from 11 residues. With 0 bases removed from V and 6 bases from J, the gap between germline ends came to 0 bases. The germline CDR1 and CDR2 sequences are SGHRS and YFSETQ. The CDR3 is CASSLDEKLFF. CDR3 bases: TGCGCCAGCAGCTTGGATGAAAAACTGTTTTTT.

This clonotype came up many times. The CDR3 protein is CASRRVAGANEKLFF. In nucleotides, the CDR3 is TGTGCCAGCAGACGGGTGGCCGGGGCTAATGAAAAACTGTTTTTT. The V call is TRBV12-3 or TRBV12-4, the J call TRBJ1-4; D is uncertain. V was shortened by 6 bases and J by 3 bases, with 14 bases between the two germline ends. The CDR3 has 15 amino acids.

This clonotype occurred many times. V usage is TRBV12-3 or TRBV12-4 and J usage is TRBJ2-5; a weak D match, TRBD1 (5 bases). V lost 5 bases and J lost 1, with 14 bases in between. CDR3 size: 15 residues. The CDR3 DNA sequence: TGTGCCAGCAGTCCCGAAGGGGAAATCCAAGAGACCCAGTACTTC. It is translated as CASSPEGEIQETQYF.

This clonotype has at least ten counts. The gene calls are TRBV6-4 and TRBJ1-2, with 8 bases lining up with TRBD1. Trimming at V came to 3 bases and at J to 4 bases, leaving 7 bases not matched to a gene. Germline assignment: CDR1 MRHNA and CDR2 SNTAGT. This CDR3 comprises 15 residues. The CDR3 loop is CASSDNGQGSYGYTF. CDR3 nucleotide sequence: TGTGCCAGCAGTGATAACGGACAGGGAAGCTATGGCTACACCTTC.

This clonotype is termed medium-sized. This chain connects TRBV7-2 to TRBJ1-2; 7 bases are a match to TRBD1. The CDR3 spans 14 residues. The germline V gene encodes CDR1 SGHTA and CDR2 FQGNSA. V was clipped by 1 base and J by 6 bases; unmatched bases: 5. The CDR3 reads CASSLERGLDGYTF. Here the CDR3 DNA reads TGTGCCAGCAGCTTAGAAAGGGGGCTAGATGGCTACACCTTC.

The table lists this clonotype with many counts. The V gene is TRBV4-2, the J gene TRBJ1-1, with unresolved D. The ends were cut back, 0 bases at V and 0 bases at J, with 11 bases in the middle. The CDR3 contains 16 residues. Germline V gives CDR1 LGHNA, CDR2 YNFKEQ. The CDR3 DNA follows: TGTGCCAGCAGCCAAGACGACGGTTCACTGAACACTGAAGCTTTCTTT. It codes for CASSQDDGSLNTEAFF.

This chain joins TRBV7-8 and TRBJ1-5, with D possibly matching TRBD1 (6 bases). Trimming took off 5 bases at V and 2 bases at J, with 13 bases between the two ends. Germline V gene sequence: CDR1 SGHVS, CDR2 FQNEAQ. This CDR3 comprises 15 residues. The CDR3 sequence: CASSQLRGGNQPQHF. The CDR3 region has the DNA TGTGCCAGCAGCCAACTCAGGGGTGGCAATCAGCCCCAGCATTTT.

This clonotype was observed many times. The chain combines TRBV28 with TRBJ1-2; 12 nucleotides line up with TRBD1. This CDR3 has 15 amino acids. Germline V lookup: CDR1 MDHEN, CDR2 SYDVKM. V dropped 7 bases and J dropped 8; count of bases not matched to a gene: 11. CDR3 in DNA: TGTGCCAGCATCATCCAGGGACAGGGGGCTAAAGGCTACACCTTC. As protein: CASIIQGQGAKGYTF.